One sample yielded the 27 T cell receptor beta chains listed below, sequenced in a study of graft-versus-host responses after intestinal transplantation. The antigens these receptors bind are not known. Libraries were prepared by immunoSEQ multiplex PCR; TCRdb keeps only in-frame clonotypes and omits some of them. The data hold about 90,000 clones, with 88% observed a single time. The sample consisted of unstimulated CD4+ T cells sorted from spleen or lymph node cells, taken before transplant. The receptors come from a human donor who was the organ donor for an intestinal transplant.

The CDR3, as DNA: TGTGCCAGCACGGGGGTGGGCCGGACGCAGTATTTT. As protein: CASTGVGRTQYF. The chain uses TRBV27 and TRBJ2-3; TRBD2 is a possible D gene (6 bases). The CDR3 length is 12 residues. Trimming stripped 7 bases from V and 9 bases from J, with 14 bases between. Per the germline V gene, CDR1 is MNHEY and CDR2 is SMNVEV (reference sequence).

The V gene is TRBV5-4, the J gene TRBJ2-7, with D unclear. This CDR3 is built from 14 residues. The germline CDR1 and CDR2 sequences are SGHNT and YYREEE (reference sequence). Trimming removed 3 bases from V and 4 bases from J, with 14 bases in between. CDR3 nucleotides: TGTGCCAGCAGCTCGTCTAGGTCTGGATACGAGCAGTACTTC. It yields the protein CASSSSRSGYEQYF.

The J gene is TRBJ2-7, the V gene TRBV6-5; TRBD1 matches 11 bases. The CDR3 totals 15 residues. The V segment lost 2 bases and the J segment 9 bases; nucleotides outside the gene matches: 9. CDR1 and CDR2 from the germline V gene are MNHEY and SVGAGI. CDR3 loop: CASSYAGQGEKGQYF. CDR3 nucleotide sequence: TGTGCCAGCAGTTACGCGGGACAGGGGGAGAAGGGGCAGTACTTC.

In this sample, this clone turned up once. The V gene is TRBV5-1, the J gene TRBJ2-1; tentatively, D is TRBD2 (6 bases). The V end lost 4 bases, the J end lost 6 bases, and 17 bases lay between the germline ends. Germline CDR1 and CDR2: SGHRS and YFSETQ. This CDR3 region has 15 residues. As DNA, the CDR3 is TGCGCCAGCAGCGCCTGGGAGCGGGTAGGCAATGAGCAGTTCTTC. It yields the protein CASSAWERVGNEQFF.

The J gene is TRBJ2-1, the V gene TRBV12-1; TRBD2, the D gene given by the table, was not confirmed from the DNA. TRBV12-1 counts as a pseudogene. The CDR3 contains 16 residues. Written as DNA, the CDR3 is TGTGCCAGCAGCACCCTAGCGGGCACGCGTCCGGGTGAGCAGTTCTTC. This sequence encodes CASSTLAGTRPGEQFF.

Only one count was recorded for this clone. The genes are TRBV2 and TRBJ2-5, with TRBD2 matching over 11 bases. V lost 10 bases, J lost 3 bases, and 7 bases stayed unmatched. CDR3 length equals 14 residues. Germline V gene sequence: CDR1 SNHLY, CDR2 FYNNEI. CDR3 DNA sequence: TGTGCCACCCAACCGACTAGCGGGGAAGAGACCCAGTACTTC. Translating gives CATQPTSGEETQYF.

The chain uses TRBV4-1 and TRBJ2-2; D uncertain. Germline V CDR1 and CDR2: MGHRA, YSYEKL. The CDR3 spans 14 residues. Trimming shortened V by 4 bases and J by 5 bases, and 11 bases separated the two germline ends. DNA of the CDR3: TGCGCCAGCAGCCCCCTAATCGGGACCGGGGAGCTGTTTTTT. Translated, it gives CASSPLIGTGELFF.

The J gene is TRBJ1-4, the V gene TRBV7-8; 12 bases agree with TRBD1. This CDR3 is 18 amino acids long. The germline CDR1 and CDR2 sequences are SGHVS and FQNEAQ. Trimming cost V 4 bases and J 7 bases; bases outside gene matches: 13. In DNA, the CDR3 is TGTGCCAGCAGCTCTAGTAGGGGGACAGGGGGCCCTAGTGAAAAACTGTTTTTT. Translated, it gives CASSSSRGTGGPSEKLFF.

The chain is built from TRBV19 and TRBJ1-2; unclear D gene. Germline V CDR1 and CDR2: LNHDA, SQIVND (reference sequence). Trimming removed 1 base from V and 8 bases from J, with 14 bases in between. This CDR3 comprises 14 residues. The CDR3 DNA reads TGTGCCAGTAGTATAGCTTATGCCCGAGGGGGCTACACCTTC. It translates to CASSIAYARGGYTF.

V is TRBV10-3 and J is TRBJ2-2, with TRBD2 matching over 9 bases. The germline V gene encodes CDR1 ENHRY and CDR2 SYGVKD. CDR3 length: 16 amino acids. The J segment lost 7 bases and the V segment lost 4 bases, leaving 10 bases of the junction unmatched. The CDR3 bases are TGTGCCATCAGTGTTGCGGGAGGGAAGGTCATCGGGGAGCTGTTTTTT. This gives the protein CAISVAGGKVIGELFF.

The genes are TRBV5-6 and TRBJ2-5, with TRBD1 matching over 9 bases. Germline CDR1 and CDR2: SGHDT and YYEEEE. With 1 base clipped from V and 5 bases from J, the junction kept 3 bases outside the gene matches. This CDR3 has 14 amino acids. CDR3 loop: CASSLYRGLETQYF. CDR3 in DNA: TGTGCCAGCAGCTTGTACAGGGGGCTGGAGACCCAGTACTTC.

The rearrangement joins TRBV7-8 to TRBJ2-1, with 14 nucleotides matching TRBD2. The length of the CDR3 is 16 residues. In germline, CDR1 is SGHVS, CDR2 FQNEAQ. V lost 5 bases, J lost 10 bases, and 10 bases stayed unmatched. The CDR3 coding sequence is TGTGCCAGCAGCGCCCGACTAGCGGGGGGGGGCCAGGAGCAGTTCTTC. Translated: CASSARLAGGGQEQFF.

The chain links TRBV6-1 to TRBJ1-2; 9 positions match TRBD1. This CDR3 is 14 amino acids long. CDR1 and CDR2 (germline): MNHNS, SASEGT. After removal of 7 bases from V and 8 bases from J, the junction contained 11 bases not matched to a gene. CDR3 loop: CASKIQGTGHGYTF. In nucleotides, the CDR3 is TGTGCCAGCAAGATACAGGGGACAGGGCACGGCTACACCTTC.

CDR3 amino acids: CASSSRLAGGVSEQFF. The CDR3 DNA sequence: TGTGCCAGCAGTTCCCGCCTAGCGGGAGGGGTGAGCGAGCAGTTCTTC. The genes are TRBV6-5 and TRBJ2-1; TRBD2 aligns across 12 bases. CDR3 length: 16 amino acids. CDR1 and CDR2 from the germline V gene are MNHEY and SVGAGI. V was clipped by 4 bases and J by 10 bases; unmatched bases: 11.

The J gene is TRBJ1-1, the V gene TRBV11-1; possible D gene TRBD1, 6 bases. The ends were cut back, 2 bases at V and 4 bases at J, with 11 bases in the middle. Germline lookup yields CDR1 SGHAT and CDR2 FQDESV (reference sequence). There are 14 residues in the CDR3. The CDR3 DNA reads TGTGCCAGCAGCTTACCAGGGGCGATCACTGAAGCTTTCTTT. This sequence encodes CASSLPGAITEAFF.

V is TRBV5-1 and J is TRBJ2-7; 8 bases match TRBD2. The CDR3 runs to 14 residues. The germline V gene encodes CDR1 SGHRS and CDR2 YFSETQ. The V gene end was trimmed by 2 bases and the J gene end by 2 bases; junction bases not matched to a gene: 3. CDR3 bases: TGCGCCAGCAGCTTAGGCGGGGGGACCTACGAGCAGTACTTC. Translated, it gives CASSLGGGTYEQYF. Complete variable domain (other parts from reference TRBV5-1 and TRBJ2-7): KAGVTQTPRYLIKTRGQQVTLSCSPISGHRSVSWYQQTPGQGLQFLFEYFSETQRNKGNFPGRFSGRQFSNSRSEMNVSTLELGDSALYLCASSLGGGTYEQYFGPGTRLTVT.

This chain joins TRBV30 and TRBJ1-4; maybe TRBD1 (6 bases). With 5 bases removed from V and 6 bases from J, the gap between germline ends came to 25 bases. The CDR3 length is 17 residues. CDR1 is GTSNPN and CDR2 is SVGIG in the germline V gene (reference sequence). DNA of the CDR3: TGTGCCTGGGCCCCCTCGTTCAGGGGAGCGAGGCATGAAAAACTGTTTTTT. Protein product: CAWAPSFRGARHEKLFF.

The chain uses TRBV11-3 and TRBJ2-2; D uncertain. V was cut by 6 bases and J by 3 bases, with 8 bases left in between. Germline V CDR1 and CDR2: SGHNT, YENEEA. This CDR3 has 13 residues. CDR3 loop: CASRGPYTGELFF. Here the CDR3 DNA reads TGTGCCAGCAGGGGCCCCTACACCGGGGAGCTGTTTTTT.

Comment on this clone: One end of the junction does not line up with germline, which may come from a read error. The genes are TRBV7-7 and TRBJ2-5; 11 bases fit TRBD2. The CDR3 is made up of 15 amino acids. The V gene's germline CDR1 is SSHAT and CDR2 FNYEAQ (reference sequence). CDR3 region: CASSFRLAGLETQYF. CDR3 DNA sequence: TGTGCTAGCAGCTTCAGACTAGCGGGATTAGAGACCCAGTACTTC.

The chain carries TRBV7-6 and TRBJ2-1; D gene unclear. The germline V gene encodes CDR1 SGHVS and CDR2 FNYEAQ. V shed 5 bases and J shed 0 bases, with 2 bases lying between them. The CDR3 sequence is 12 residues long. The CDR3 reads CASSRSYNEQFF. The CDR3 region has the DNA TGTGCCAGCAGCCGCTCCTACAATGAGCAGTTCTTC.

The rearrangement joins TRBV27 to TRBJ2-7, with a possible D match to TRBD2 (5 bases). Looked up from germline, CDR1 is MNHEY and CDR2 is SMNVEV (reference sequence). Trimming took off 2 bases at V and 2 bases at J, with 7 bases between the two ends. The CDR3 covers 13 residues. The CDR3 DNA reads as TGTGCCAGCAGTTTAGCGGGCCCCTACGAGCAGTACTTC. Protein: CASSLAGPYEQYF.

This clone was found a few times. The chain has TRBV6-6 and TRBJ1-2; 8 nucleotides line up with TRBD1. Trimming took 7 bases from V and 5 from J; bases not matched to a gene: 6. This CDR3 spans 13 amino acids. From germline, CDR1 is MNHNY and CDR2 SVGAGI (reference sequence). DNA for the CDR3: TGTGCCAGCACTATAGACAGGGGATATGGCTACACCTTC. This sequence encodes CASTIDRGYGYTF.

This rearrangement joins TRBV5-6 to TRBJ1-4, with D unclear. There are 15 residues in the CDR3. The V end was cut by 5 bases, the J end by 2 bases, with 13 bases between. Germline CDR1 is SGHDT and CDR2 is YYEEEE. CDR3 protein: CASRYSYWTNEKLFF. The CDR3 DNA follows: TGTGCCAGCAGATATTCATACTGGACTAATGAAAAACTGTTTTTT.

The CDR3 DNA reads as TGTGCCAGCTCACCGGAGGGACCGACCGCGCAGTACTTC. It specifies CASSPEGPTAQYF. This chain connects TRBV18 to TRBJ2-7; possible D gene TRBD2, 6 bases. The CDR3 covers 13 residues. CDR1 is KGHSH and CDR2 is LQKENI in the germline V gene. Trimming pared 3 bases from V and 9 bases from J, leaving 15 bases between.

This clone was counted between two and nine times. The J gene is TRBJ2-1, the V gene TRBV6-1; a weak D match, TRBD2 (7 bases). There are 13 residues in the CDR3. Germline V gene sequence: CDR1 MNHNS, CDR2 SASEGT. V was trimmed by 6 bases and J by 8 bases, leaving 14 bases between them. The CDR3: CASREGGLHEQFF. CDR3 coding DNA: TGTGCCAGCAGGGAGGGGGGGCTGCATGAGCAGTTCTTC.

This chain connects TRBV7-3 to TRBJ2-1, with D maybe TRBD1 (6 bases). The CDR3 has 14 amino acids. Trimming shortened V by 4 bases and J by 8 bases, and 15 bases separated the two germline ends. Germline CDR1 reads SGHTA; CDR2 reads FQGTGA. DNA of the CDR3: TGTGCCAGCAGCTCAGGGGCCGCCAGGGATGAGCAGTTCTTC. Protein product: CASSSGAARDEQFF. Together with reference TRBV7-3 and TRBJ2-1, the CDR3 gives the full variable domain: GAGVSQTPSNKVTEKGKYVELRCDPISGHTALYWYRQSLGQGPEFLIYFQGTGAADDSGLPNDRFFAVRPEGSVSTLKIQRTERGDSAVYLCASSSGAARDEQFFGPGTRLTVL.

J is TRBJ2-5 and V is TRBV5-1; no clear D. Germline V gene data show CDR1 as SGHRS and CDR2 as YFSETQ. The CDR3 covers 13 residues. With 4 bases removed from V and 4 bases from J, the gap between germline ends came to 11 bases. The CDR3, as DNA: TGCGCCAGCAGCATCGGTCCGGGAGAGACCCAGTACTTC. Amino acids: CASSIGPGETQYF.